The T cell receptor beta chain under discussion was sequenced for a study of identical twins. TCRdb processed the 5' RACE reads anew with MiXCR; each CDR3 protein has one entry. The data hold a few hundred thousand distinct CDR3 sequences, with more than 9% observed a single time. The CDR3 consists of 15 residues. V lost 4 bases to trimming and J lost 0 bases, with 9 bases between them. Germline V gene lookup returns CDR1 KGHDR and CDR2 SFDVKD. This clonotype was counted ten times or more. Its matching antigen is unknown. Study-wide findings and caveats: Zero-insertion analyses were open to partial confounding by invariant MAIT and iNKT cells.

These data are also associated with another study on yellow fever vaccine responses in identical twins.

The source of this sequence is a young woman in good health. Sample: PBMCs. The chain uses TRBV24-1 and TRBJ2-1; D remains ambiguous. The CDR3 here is CATSDSDNSYNEQFF. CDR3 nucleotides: TGTGCCACCAGTGACTCCGACAACTCCTACAATGAGCAGTTCTTC.